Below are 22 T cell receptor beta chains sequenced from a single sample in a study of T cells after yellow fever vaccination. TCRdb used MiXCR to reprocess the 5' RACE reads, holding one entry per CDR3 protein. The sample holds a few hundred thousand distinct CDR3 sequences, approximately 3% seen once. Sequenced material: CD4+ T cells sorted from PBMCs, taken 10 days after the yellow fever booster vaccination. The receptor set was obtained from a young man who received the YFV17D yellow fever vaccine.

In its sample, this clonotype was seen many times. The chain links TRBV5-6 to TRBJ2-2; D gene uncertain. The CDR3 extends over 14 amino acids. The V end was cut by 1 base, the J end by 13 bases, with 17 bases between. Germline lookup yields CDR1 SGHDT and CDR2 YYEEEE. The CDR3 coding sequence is TGTGCCAGCAGCTTGACGGGCAGTGAGTCGGGGCTGTTTTTT. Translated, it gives CASSLTGSESGLFF. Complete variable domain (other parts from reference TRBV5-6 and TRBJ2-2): DAGVTQSPTHLIKTRGQQVTLRCSPKSGHDTVSWYQQALGQGPQFIFQYYEEEERQRGNFPDRFSGHQFPNYSSELNVNALLLGDSALYLCASSLTGSESGLFFGEGSRLTVL.

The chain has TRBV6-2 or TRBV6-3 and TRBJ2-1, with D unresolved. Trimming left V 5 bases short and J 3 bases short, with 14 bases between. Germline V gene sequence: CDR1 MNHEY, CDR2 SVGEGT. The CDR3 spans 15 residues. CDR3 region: CASSNYQTLYNEQFF. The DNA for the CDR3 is TGTGCCAGCAGTAACTATCAAACCCTCTACAATGAGCAGTTCTTC.

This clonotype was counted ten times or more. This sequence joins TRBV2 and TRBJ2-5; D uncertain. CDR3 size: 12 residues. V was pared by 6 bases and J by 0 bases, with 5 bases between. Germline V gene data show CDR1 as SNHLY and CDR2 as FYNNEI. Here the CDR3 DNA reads TGTGCCAGCAGACAGTACCAAGAGACCCAGTACTTC. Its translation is CASRQYQETQYF.

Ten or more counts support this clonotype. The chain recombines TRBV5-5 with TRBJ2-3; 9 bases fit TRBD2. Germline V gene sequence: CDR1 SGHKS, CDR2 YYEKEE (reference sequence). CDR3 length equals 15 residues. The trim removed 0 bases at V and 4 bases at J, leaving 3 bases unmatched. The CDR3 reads CASSLVSGGADTQYF. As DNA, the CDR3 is TGTGCCAGCAGCTTGGTTAGCGGGGGAGCAGATACGCAGTATTTT. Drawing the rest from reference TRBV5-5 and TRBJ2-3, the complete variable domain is DAGVTQSPTHLIKTRGQQVTLRCSPISGHKSVSWYQQVLGQGPQFIFQYYEKEERGRGNFPDRFSARQFPNYSSELNVNALLLGDSALYLCASSLVSGGADTQYFGPGTRLTVL.

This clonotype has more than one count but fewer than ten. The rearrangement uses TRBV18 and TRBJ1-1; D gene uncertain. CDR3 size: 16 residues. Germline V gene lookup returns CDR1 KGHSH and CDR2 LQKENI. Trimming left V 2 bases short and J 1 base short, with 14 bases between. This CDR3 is CASSPIPGLQNTEAFF. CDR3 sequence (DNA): TGTGCCAGCTCACCAATACCGGGCCTGCAGAACACTGAAGCTTTCTTT.

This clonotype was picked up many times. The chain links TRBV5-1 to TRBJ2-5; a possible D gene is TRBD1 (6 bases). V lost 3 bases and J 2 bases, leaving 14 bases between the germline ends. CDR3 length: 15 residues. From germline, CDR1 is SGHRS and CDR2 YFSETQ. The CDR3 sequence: CASSSAQGTQETQYF. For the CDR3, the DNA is TGCGCCAGCAGCTCGGCCCAGGGGACACAAGAGACCCAGTACTTC.

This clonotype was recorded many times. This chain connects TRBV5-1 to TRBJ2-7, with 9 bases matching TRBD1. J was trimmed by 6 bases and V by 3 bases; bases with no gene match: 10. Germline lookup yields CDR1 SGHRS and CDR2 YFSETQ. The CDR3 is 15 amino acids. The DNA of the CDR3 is TGCGCCAGCAGCTGGGACAGGGCGCAGTCGGGCGAGCAGTACTTC. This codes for CASSWDRAQSGEQYF.

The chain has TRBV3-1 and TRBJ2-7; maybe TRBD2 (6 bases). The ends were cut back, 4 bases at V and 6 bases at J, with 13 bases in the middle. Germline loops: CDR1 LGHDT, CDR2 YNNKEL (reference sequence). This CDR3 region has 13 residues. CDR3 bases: TGTGCCAGCAGCCCCTCAGCGGGTAGCGAGCAGTACTTC. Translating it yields CASSPSAGSEQYF.

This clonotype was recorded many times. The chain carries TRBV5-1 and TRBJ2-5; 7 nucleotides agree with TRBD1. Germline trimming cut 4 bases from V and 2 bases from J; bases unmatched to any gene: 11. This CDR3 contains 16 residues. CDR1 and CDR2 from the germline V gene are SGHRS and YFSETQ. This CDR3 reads CASSPAAQGQQETQYF. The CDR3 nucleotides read TGCGCCAGCAGCCCCGCCGCCCAGGGACAGCAAGAGACCCAGTACTTC.

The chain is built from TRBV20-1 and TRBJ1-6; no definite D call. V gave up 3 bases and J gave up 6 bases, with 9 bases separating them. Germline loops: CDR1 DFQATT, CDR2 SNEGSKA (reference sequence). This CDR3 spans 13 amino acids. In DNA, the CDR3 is TGCAGTGCTAGGCGTGGATCTAATTCACCCCTCCACTTT. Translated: CSARRGSNSPLHF.

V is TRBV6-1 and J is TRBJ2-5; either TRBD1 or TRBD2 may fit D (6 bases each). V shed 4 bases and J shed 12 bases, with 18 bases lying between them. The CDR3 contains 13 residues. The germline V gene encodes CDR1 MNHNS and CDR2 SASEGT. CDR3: CASSVQGRETEYF. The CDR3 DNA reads TGTGCCAGCAGTGTACAGGGTCGGGAGACGGAGTACTTC.

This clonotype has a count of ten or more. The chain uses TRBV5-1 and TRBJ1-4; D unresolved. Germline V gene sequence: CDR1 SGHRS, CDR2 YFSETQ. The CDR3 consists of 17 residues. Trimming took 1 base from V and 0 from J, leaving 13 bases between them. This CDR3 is CASSLPAALATNEKLFF. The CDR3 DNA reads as TGCGCCAGCAGCTTGCCAGCAGCCCTTGCAACTAATGAAAAACTGTTTTTT.

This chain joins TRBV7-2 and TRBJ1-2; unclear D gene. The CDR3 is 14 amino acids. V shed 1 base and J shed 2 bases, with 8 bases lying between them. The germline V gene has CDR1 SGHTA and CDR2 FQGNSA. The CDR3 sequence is CASSLDGGNYGYTF. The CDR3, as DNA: TGTGCCAGCAGCTTAGACGGTGGCAACTATGGCTACACCTTC.

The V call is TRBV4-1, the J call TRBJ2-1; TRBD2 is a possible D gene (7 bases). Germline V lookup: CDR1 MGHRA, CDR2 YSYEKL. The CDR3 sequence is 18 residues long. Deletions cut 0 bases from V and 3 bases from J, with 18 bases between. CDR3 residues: CASSQELVRGGGYNEQFF. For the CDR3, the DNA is TGCGCCAGCAGCCAAGAATTGGTGAGGGGGGGAGGCTACAATGAGCAGTTCTTC.

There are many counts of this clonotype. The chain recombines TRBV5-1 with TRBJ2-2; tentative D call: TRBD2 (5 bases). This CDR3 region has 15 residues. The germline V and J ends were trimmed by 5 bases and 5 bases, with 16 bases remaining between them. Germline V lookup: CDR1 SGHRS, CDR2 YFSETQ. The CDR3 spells CASSSGPEGTGELFF. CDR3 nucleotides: TGCGCCAGCAGTTCCGGCCCCGAGGGAACCGGGGAGCTGTTTTTT.

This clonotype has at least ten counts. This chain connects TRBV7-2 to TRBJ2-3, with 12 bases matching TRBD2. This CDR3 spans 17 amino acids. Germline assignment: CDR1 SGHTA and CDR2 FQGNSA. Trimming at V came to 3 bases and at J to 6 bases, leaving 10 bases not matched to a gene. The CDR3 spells CASSFPGLAGRFDTQYF. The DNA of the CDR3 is TGTGCCAGCAGCTTCCCTGGACTAGCGGGGCGCTTCGATACGCAGTATTTT.

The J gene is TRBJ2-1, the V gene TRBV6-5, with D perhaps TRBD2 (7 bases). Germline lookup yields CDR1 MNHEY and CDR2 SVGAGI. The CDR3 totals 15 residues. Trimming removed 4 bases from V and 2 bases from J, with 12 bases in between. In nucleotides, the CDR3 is TGTGCCAGCAGTTTACGGGGGGCCCCCTACAATGAGCAGTTCTTC. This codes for CASSLRGAPYNEQFF.

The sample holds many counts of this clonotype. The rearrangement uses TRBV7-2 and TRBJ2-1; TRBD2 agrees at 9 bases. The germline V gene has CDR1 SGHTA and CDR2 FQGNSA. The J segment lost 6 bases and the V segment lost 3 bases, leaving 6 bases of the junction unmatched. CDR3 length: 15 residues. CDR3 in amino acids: CASSFVGLAPNEQFF. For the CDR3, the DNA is TGTGCCAGCAGCTTTGTGGGACTAGCACCCAATGAGCAGTTCTTC.

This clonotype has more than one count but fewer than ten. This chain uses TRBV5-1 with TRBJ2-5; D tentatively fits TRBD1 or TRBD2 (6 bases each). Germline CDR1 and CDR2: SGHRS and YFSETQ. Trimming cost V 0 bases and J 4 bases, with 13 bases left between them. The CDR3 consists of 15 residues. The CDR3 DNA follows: TGCGCCAGCAGCTTGGACCCCTGGGGGGCAGAGACCCAGTACTTC. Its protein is CASSLDPWGAETQYF.

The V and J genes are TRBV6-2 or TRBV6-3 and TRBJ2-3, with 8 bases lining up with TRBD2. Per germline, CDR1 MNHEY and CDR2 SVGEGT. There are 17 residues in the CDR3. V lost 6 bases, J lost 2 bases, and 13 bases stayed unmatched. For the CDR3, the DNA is TGTGCCAGCAGGAACCGGACTAGCCCGAGATTCACAGATACGCAGTATTTT. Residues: CASRNRTSPRFTDTQYF.

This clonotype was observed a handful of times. CDR3 region: CASSLMPRGGLNTQYF. The CDR3 DNA follows: TGTGCCAGCAGCTTAATGCCGCGGGGGGGCCTCAATACGCAGTATTTT. The gene calls are TRBV7-2 and TRBJ2-3, with 9 bases identical to TRBD2. The CDR3 has 16 residues. The V gene end was trimmed by 2 bases and the J gene end by 7 bases; junction bases not matched to a gene: 10. Germline values: CDR1 SGHTA, CDR2 FQGNSA.

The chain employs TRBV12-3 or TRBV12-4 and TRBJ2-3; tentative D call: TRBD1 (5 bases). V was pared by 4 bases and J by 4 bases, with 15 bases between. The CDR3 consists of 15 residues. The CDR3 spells CASSSEKGPSDTQYF. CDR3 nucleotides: TGTGCCAGCAGTTCCGAAAAGGGGCCTTCAGATACGCAGTATTTT.